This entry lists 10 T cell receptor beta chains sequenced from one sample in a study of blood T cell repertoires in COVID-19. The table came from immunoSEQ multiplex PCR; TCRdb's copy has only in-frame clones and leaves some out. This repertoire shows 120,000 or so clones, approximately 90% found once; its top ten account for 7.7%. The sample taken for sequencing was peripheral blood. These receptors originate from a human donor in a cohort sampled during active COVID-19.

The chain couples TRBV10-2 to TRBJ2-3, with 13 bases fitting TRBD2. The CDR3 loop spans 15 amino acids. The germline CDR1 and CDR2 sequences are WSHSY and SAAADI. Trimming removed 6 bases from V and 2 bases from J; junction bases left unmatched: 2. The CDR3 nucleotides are TGCGCCAGCAGAGGGACTAGCGGGGTCACAGATACGCAGTATTTT. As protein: CASRGTSGVTDTQYF.

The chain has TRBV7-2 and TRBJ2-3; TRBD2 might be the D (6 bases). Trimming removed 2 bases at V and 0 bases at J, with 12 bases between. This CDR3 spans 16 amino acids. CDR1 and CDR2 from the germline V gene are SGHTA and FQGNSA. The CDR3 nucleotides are TGTGCCAGCAGCTTATCGGGACTTGGAAGCACAGATACGCAGTATTTT. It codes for CASSLSGLGSTDTQYF.

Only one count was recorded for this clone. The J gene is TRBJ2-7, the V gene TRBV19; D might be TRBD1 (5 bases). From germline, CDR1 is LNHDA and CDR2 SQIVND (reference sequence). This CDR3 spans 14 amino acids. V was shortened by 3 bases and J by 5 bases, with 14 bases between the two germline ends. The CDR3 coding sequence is TGTGCCAGTAGTATCCCCGGCAGGGTCAACGAGCAGTACTTC. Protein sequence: CASSIPGRVNEQYF.

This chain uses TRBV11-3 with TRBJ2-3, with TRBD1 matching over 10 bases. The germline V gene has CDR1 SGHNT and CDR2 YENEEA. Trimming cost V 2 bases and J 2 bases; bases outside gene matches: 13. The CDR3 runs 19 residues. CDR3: CASSLSRDRGRRHTDTQYF. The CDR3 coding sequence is TGTGCCAGCAGCTTATCTCGGGACAGGGGACGCCGTCACACAGATACGCAGTATTTT.

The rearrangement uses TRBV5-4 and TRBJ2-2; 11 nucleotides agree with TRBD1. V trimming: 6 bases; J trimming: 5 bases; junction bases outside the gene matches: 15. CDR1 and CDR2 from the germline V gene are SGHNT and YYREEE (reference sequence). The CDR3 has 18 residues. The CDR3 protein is CASIPDAPGQGVTGELFF. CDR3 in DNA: TGTGCCAGCATCCCCGACGCTCCGGGACAGGGGGTGACCGGGGAGCTGTTTTTT. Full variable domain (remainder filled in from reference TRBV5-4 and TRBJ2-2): ETGVTQSPTHLIKTRGQQVTLRCSSQSGHNTVSWYQQALGQGPQFIFQYYREEENGRGNFPPRFSGLQFPNYSSELNVNALELDDSALYLCASIPDAPGQGVTGELFFGEGSRLTVL.

The CDR3 loop is CASSANTGTNTGELFF. In DNA, the CDR3 is TGCGCCAGCAGCGCCAATACAGGGACGAACACCGGGGAGCTGTTTTTT. V gene TRBV5-1 combines with J gene TRBJ2-2; tentative D call: TRBD1 (6 bases). The V gene's germline CDR1 is SGHRS and CDR2 YFSETQ. The CDR3 totals 16 residues. V lost 4 bases to trimming and J lost 0 bases, with 13 bases between them.

CDR3: CASSQDMVRGYAKNIQYF. The DNA for the CDR3 is TGCGCCAGCAGCCAAGATATGGTGCGGGGTTACGCCAAAAACATTCAGTACTTC. The J gene is TRBJ2-4, the V gene TRBV4-1; D might be TRBD2 (6 bases). The germline V gene encodes CDR1 MGHRA and CDR2 YSYEKL. The length of the CDR3 is 18 residues. Trimming took 0 bases from V and 1 from J, leaving 16 bases between them.

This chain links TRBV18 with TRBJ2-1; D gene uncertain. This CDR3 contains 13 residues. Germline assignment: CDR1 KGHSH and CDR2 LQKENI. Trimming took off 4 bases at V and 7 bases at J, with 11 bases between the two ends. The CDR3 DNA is TGTGCCAGCTCACTCCTCGGCGGAAATGAGCAGTTCTTC. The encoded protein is CASSLLGGNEQFF.

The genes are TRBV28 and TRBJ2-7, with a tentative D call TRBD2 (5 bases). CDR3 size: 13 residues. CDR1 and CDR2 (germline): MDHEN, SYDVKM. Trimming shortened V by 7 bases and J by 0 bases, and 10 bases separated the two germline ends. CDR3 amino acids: CASTPGGSYEQYF. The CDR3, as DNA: TGTGCCAGCACCCCCGGAGGCTCCTACGAGCAGTACTTC.

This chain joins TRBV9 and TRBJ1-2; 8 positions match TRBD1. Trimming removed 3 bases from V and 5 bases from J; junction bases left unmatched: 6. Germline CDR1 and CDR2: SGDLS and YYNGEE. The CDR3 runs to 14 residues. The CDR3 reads CASSAQGARYGYTF. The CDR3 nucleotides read TGTGCCAGCAGCGCCCAGGGGGCCAGATATGGCTACACCTTC.